This TCR beta chain is drawn from a study of cytomegalovirus exposure and HLA in healthy donors. Overall study results and limits: The investigators catalogued 164 TCR beta chains as cytomegalovirus-associated.

A multiplex PCR was run with 60 Vbeta primers and 13 Jbeta primers. Original processing methods: As a later analysis found, there were tens of millions of unique TCR beta chains, of which roughly 11 million were shared. Sequenced by immunoSEQ multiplex PCR; TCRdb stores in-frame clones only, minus some. From that table come the V and J calls and clone size; the DNA was used to work out D and trimming. The table records 85,000 to 120,000 clones, 71% of them present only once. At the time of sampling, donors were nominally healthy, though unrecorded immune exposures were likely. Of note for this clone: Antigen: not known.

This clonotype originated in a female donor in good health and CMV-seronegative. Sequencing input: PBMCs.

The CDR3 region has the DNA TGTGCCAGCAGCCCCGGGCGGAGGATTGAAGCTTTCTTT. It is translated as CASSPGRRIEAFF. The chain employs TRBV5-4 and TRBJ1-1; D not certain. This CDR3 region has 13 residues. V gave up 4 bases and J gave up 7 bases, with 14 bases separating them. Germline V gene lookup returns CDR1 SGHNT and CDR2 YYREEE (reference sequence).